This T cell receptor (beta chain) was documented in a study of memory CD4+ T cells and cytomegalovirus serostatus (dated by TCRdb to between 2019 and 2020). In terms of the full investigation: The cohort included approximately 35 healthy adults from Belgium, of whom 9 were CMV seropositive and 24 were CMV seronegative. CD4+ memory TCRbeta repertoires of a Belgian cohort with known cytomegalovirus serostatus were sequenced in order to replicate a published TCR-based CMV serostatus classifier.

Via the germline V gene, CDR1 is SGHRS and CDR2 YFSETQ. Including the terminal cysteine and phenylalanine, the CDR3 comprises 14 residues. The CDR3 DNA has 42 bases and is translated from base 1. Between the V and J ends, shortened by 6 bases and 0 bases respectively, the junction contains 12 bases. A FACSAria II was used to sort memory CD4+ T cells, defined as single viable CD3+CD4+CD8-CD45RO+ cells. To determine CMV serostatus, a Roche Elecsys assay was used that detects serum IgG against CMV pp150, pp28, p38 and p52. After thawing, total CD4+ T cells were enriched by positive selection with CD4 magnetic microbeads. The samples came from a different study that was designed specifically to examine the CD4+ T cell memory repertoire. Peripheral blood mononuclear cells were isolated and cryopreserved according to standard operating procedures, and serum was kept at -80 degrees C. The staining used CD3-PerCP (BW264/56), CD4-APC (RPA-T4), CD45RO-PE (UCHT1) and CD8-Pacific Orange (3B5) antibodies, and Sytox blue was used to exclude non-viable cells.

Remarks on this clone: Its antigen target is currently unknown. Base qualities are not provided; no much larger clone lies one nucleotide away.

The study at large found these results: On the Belgian cohort, the classifier based on the original framework reached a median bootstrapped AUC of 0.95, with a 95% CI of 0.76-1.00. The results were interpreted as suggesting that the CMV-associated TCR signature is largely present in the CD4+ memory repertoire. CMV serostatus prediction reached a median bootstrapped AUC of roughly 0.95 with the original framework and 0.9 to 0.93 with a US-trained random forest. Unlike the original study, which covered naive and memory CD4+ and CD8+ populations, the Belgian study sequenced only CD4+CD45RO+ memory cells. Of over 150 previously reported CMV-associated TCRbeta sequences, 67 appeared in the CD4+ memory repertoires, each in one to five individuals.

Genomic DNA was extracted from sorted cells with the Quick-DNA Microprep Kit. Amplification of TCRbeta DNA was done with the immunoSEQ hsTCRbeta kit, following the protocol from the manufacturer. TCRbeta libraries were sequenced on an Illumina MiSeq instrument. Regarding the original processing steps: After out-of-frame sequences were removed, 2,204,828 distinct TCRbeta sequences remained, averaging about 67,000 per individual. Two values were used to score each individual: the count of 164 previously reported CMV-associated TCRbeta sequences and the total count of productive distinct TCRbeta sequences. A beta-binomial model was reimplemented in Python, and random forests from scikit-learn, run with default parameters, were trained on data from the US cohort. On the Belgian cohort, classifier performance was reported as the median AUC, along with percentile confidence intervals, across 10,000 bootstrap iterations. TCRdb obtained this table from immuneACCESS and retained in-frame rearrangements with V and J assigned. These tables miss some clones; where compared with another copy, unresolved V genes account for less than half of the shortfall, and the remainder is unexplained. The V and J calls and clone size were taken over from that table, and D and trimming were inferred from the DNA. The sample table records 50,000 to 65,000 clones; around 82% of these occur just once. Jointly, the top ten make up around 0.83% of the sample.

The rearrangement combines TRBV5-1 with TRBJ1-1, with the identity of the D gene unclear. Sequenced sample: memory CD4+ T cells from blood. This TCR was recovered from an adult in good health and CMV-seronegative. CDR3 region: CASKVSGMNTEAFF. The DNA sequence is TGCGCCAGCAAGGTCAGCGGCATGAACACTGAAGCTTTCTTT.